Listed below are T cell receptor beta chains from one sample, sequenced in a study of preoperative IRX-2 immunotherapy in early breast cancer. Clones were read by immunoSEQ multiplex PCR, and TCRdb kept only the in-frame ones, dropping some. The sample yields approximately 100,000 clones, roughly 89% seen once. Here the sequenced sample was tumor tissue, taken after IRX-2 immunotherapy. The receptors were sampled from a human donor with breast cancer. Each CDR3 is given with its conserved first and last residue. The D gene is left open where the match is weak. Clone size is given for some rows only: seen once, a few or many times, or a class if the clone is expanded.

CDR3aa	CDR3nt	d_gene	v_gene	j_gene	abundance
CASSQFPSGVSGELFF	TGTGCCAGCAGTCAGTTCCCCAGCGGGGTTAGCGGGGAGCTGTTTTTT	TRBD2	TRBV7-1	TRBJ2-2	-
CASRRQGSNFNQPQHF	TGTGCCAGCAGGCGGCAGGGTAGCAACTTCAATCAGCCCCAGCATTTT	-	TRBV6-8	TRBJ1-5	few
CAWTTAASGSIGELFF	TGTGCCTGGACTACGGCGGCTAGCGGGAGTATCGGGGAGCTGTTTTTT	TRBD2	TRBV30	TRBJ2-2	-
CASSYILTGSYEQYF	TGTGCCAGCAGTTACATTTTGACAGGGAGCTACGAGCAGTACTTC	TRBD1	TRBV6-8	TRBJ2-7	-
CASTSGNTGELFF	TGTGCCAGCACCTCGGGAAACACCGGGGAGCTGTTTTTT	-	TRBV28	TRBJ2-2	once
CASSSQGVRTDTQYF	TGTGCCAGCAGCTCCCAGGGGGTACGGACAGATACGCAGTATTTT	TRBD1	TRBV7-6	TRBJ2-3	-
CASSRERDRQETQYF	TGTGCCAGCTCCAGGGAGAGGGATAGACAAGAGACCCAGTACTTC	-	TRBV6-8	TRBJ2-5	-
CASSLESGHNEQYF	TGCGCCAGCAGCTTGGAGAGCGGCCACAACGAGCAGTACTTC	-	TRBV5-1	TRBJ2-7	-
CASSLGPLGNQPQHF	TGTGCCAGCAGCCTCGGCCCCCTCGGCAATCAGCCCCAGCATTTT	-	TRBV6-8	TRBJ1-5	-
CSASRAYLLRNSPLHF	TGCAGCGCGTCCCGGGCCTACTTATTGCGTAATTCACCCCTCCACTTT	-	TRBV29-1	TRBJ1-6	few
CASSSGAMTETQYF	TGTGCCAGCAGTTCAGGGGCCATGACGGAGACCCAGTACTTC	-	TRBV6-8	TRBJ2-5	once
CASSLRFATANQPQHF	TGTGCCAGCAGTTTAAGGTTCGCGACAGCTAATCAGCCCCAGCATTTT	-	TRBV28	TRBJ1-5	-
CANSTNGEVHEQYF	TGTGCCAATAGTACCAACGGGGAGGTCCACGAGCAGTACTTC	-	TRBV19	TRBJ2-7	-
CASSYGQRSSGNTIYF	TGTGCCAGCAGTTACGGCCAGAGGAGCTCTGGAAACACCATATATTTT	-	TRBV6-8	TRBJ1-3	-
CASSQTGGASSEQFF	TGTGCCAGCAGCCAAACAGGGGGCGCGAGTAGTGAGCAGTTCTTC	-	TRBV7-5	TRBJ2-1	-
CANAPRTGNFHEQYF	TGTGCCAACGCTCCAAGGACAGGCAATTTCCACGAGCAGTACTTC	TRBD1	TRBV6-7	TRBJ2-7	-
CASSPYGPDPSGNTIYF	TGTGCCAGCTCACCCTATGGTCCGGACCCCTCTGGAAACACCATATATTTT	-	TRBV18	TRBJ1-3	-
CAIRRGDRGELFF	TGTGCCATTAGGCGGGGGGATCGCGGGGAGCTGTTTTTT	TRBD2	TRBV10-3	TRBJ2-2	-
CASSLTSGGRGYGYTF	TGTGCCAGCAGCCTAACATCAGGGGGTCGTGGCTATGGCTACACCTTC	TRBD1	TRBV7-1	TRBJ1-2	few
CASRTSGTGFPQPQHF	TGTGCTAGCAGAACCTCCGGGACAGGGTTCCCTCAGCCCCAGCATTTT	TRBD1	TRBV6-8	TRBJ1-5	-
CASGPWRLPQHF	TGTGCTAGTGGTCCCTGGCGGCTGCCCCAGCATTTT	-	TRBV12-5	TRBJ1-5	-
CASSPWTGSPTDTQYF	TGTGCCAGCAGCCCGTGGACAGGGTCCCCCACAGATACGCAGTATTTT	TRBD1	TRBV14	TRBJ2-3	once
CASSLDGAGETQYF	TGTGCCAGCAGCTTAGATGGTGCAGGGGAGACCCAGTACTTC	-	TRBV11-3	TRBJ2-5	-
CASSSTGTEFYEQYF	TGTGCCAGCAGTTCAACCGGGACAGAGTTCTACGAGCAGTACTTC	TRBD1	TRBV6-8	TRBJ2-7	-
CASTADSGNTIYF	TGTGCCAGTACCGCCGACTCTGGAAACACCATATATTTT	-	TRBV19	TRBJ1-3	-
CASSYPAGVLHEQFF	TGTGCCAGCAGTTACCCGGCGGGAGTTTTGCATGAGCAGTTCTTC	TRBD2	TRBV6-9	TRBJ2-1	-
CASSQGLTNTEAFF	TGCGCCAGCTCACAGGGACTGACGAACACTGAAGCTTTCTTT	-	TRBV5-1	TRBJ1-1	-
CASSLGQGYRQPQHF	TGTGCCAGCAGCTTAGGACAGGGGTATCGTCAGCCCCAGCATTTT	TRBD1	TRBV7-6	TRBJ1-5	few
CASSLRGWRGTEAFF	TGCGCCAGCAGCTTGCGTGGGTGGAGGGGGACTGAAGCTTTCTTT	-	TRBV5-1	TRBJ1-1	-
CASSLQAGTDTQYF	TGCGCCAGCAGCTTGCAGGCGGGCACAGATACGCAGTATTTT	-	TRBV5-1	TRBJ2-3	-
CAWSVRGHGNTEAFF	TGTGCCTGGAGTGTACGGGGGCACGGGAACACTGAAGCTTTCTTT	-	TRBV30	TRBJ1-1	-
CAWSVQGGEKLFF	TGTGCCTGGAGTGTACAGGGGGGTGAAAAACTGTTTTTT	TRBD1	TRBV30	TRBJ1-4	-
CASSLEGGEAFF	TGTGCCAGCAGTCTCGAGGGAGGTGAAGCTTTCTTT	-	TRBV28	TRBJ1-1	-
CASIPDPLRGELFF	TGTGCCAGTATTCCGGACCCCCTGAGGGGGGAGCTGTTTTTT	-	TRBV19	TRBJ2-2	-
CASSESRTDTQYF	TGCGCCAGCAGTGAGAGCAGAACAGATACGCAGTATTTT	-	TRBV10-1	TRBJ2-3	-
CASSLQDTEAFF	TGTGCCAGTAGTCTTCAGGATACTGAAGCTTTCTTT	-	TRBV19	TRBJ1-1	-
CASSSTGPMNTEAFF	TGCGCCAGCAGCTCGACCGGACCCATGAACACTGAAGCTTTCTTT	-	TRBV5-1	TRBJ1-1	-
CASMQGYNSPLHF	TGTGCCAGCATGCAGGGCTACAATTCACCCCTCCACTTT	-	TRBV28	TRBJ1-6	-
CASGGQGRRPQHF	TGTGCCAGTGGGGGACAGGGGAGACGGCCCCAGCATTTT	TRBD1	TRBV2	TRBJ1-5	-
CASSLLQMNTEAFF	TGTGCCAGCAGCCTCCTACAAATGAACACTGAAGCTTTCTTT	-	TRBV14	TRBJ1-1	medium-sized
CASSQDRSPGELFF	TGTGCCAGCAGCCAAGATCGCAGTCCCGGGGAGCTGTTTTTT	-	TRBV14	TRBJ2-2	-
CASSPGGTGNTIYF	TGCGCCAGCAGCCCGGGGGGAACTGGAAACACCATATATTTT	-	TRBV5-1	TRBJ1-3	once
CASSPTTLRGGYTF	TGTGCCAGCAGTCCGACGACGCTTCGGGGTGGCTACACCTTC	-	TRBV28	TRBJ1-2	few
CASGGGNQPQHF	TGTGCCAGTGGCGGGGGCAATCAGCCCCAGCATTTT	-	TRBV28	TRBJ1-5	-
CASKEGAINEKLFF	TGCGCCAGCAAGGAGGGGGCGATTAATGAAAAACTGTTTTTT	TRBD1	TRBV5-1	TRBJ1-4	-
CASSLDRNTGELFF	TGTGCCAGCAGCTTAGACAGGAACACCGGGGAGCTGTTTTTT	-	TRBV11-3	TRBJ2-2	-
CACRDRGPEAFF	TGTGCCTGCCGGGACAGGGGTCCTGAAGCTTTCTTT	TRBD1	TRBV30	TRBJ1-1	-